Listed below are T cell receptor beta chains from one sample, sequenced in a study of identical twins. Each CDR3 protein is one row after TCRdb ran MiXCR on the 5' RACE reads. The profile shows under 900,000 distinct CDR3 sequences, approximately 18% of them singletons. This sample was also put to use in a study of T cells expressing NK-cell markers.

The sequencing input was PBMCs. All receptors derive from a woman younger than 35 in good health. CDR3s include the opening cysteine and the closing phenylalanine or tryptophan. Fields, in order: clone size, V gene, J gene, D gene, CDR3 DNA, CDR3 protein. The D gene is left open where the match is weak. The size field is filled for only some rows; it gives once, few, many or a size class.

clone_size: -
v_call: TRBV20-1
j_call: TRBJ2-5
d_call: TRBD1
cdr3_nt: TGCAGTGCTACTCAAGACAGGGCGGAGACCCAGTACTTC
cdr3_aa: CSATQDRAETQYF

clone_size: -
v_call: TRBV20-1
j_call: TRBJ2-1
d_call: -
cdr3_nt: TGCAGTGCTAGAGATCAAGGAGTATGGGGGCAGTTCTTC
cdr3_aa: CSARDQGVWGQFF

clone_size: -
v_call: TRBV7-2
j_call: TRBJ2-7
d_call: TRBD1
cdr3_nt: TGTGCCAGCAGTCAGGTTGGACAGGGGGGACAGCAGTACTTC
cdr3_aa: CASSQVGQGGQQYF

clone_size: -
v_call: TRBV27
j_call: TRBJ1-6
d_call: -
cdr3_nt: TGTGCCAGCAGTTTCCTTGGGCAGGCTGGCAATTCACCCCTCCACTTT
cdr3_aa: CASSFLGQAGNSPLHF

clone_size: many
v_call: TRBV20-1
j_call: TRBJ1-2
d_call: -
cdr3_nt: TGCAGTGCTAGTCGAGGTCAAGGCTACACCTTC
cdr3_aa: CSASRGQGYTF

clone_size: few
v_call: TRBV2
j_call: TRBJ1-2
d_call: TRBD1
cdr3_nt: TGTGCCAGCACAGAGACAGGGGGAGGCTATGGCTACACCTTC
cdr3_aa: CASTETGGGYGYTF

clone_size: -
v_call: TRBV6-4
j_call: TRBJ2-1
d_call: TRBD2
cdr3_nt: TGTGCCAGCAGTGAGCCTACTAGCGGGAGTGGTAGCAATGAGCAGTTCTTC
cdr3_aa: CASSEPTSGSGSNEQFF

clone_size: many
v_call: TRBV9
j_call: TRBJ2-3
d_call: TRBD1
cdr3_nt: TGTGCCAGCAGCGTGACAGGGTCCACAGATACGCAGTATTTT
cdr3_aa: CASSVTGSTDTQYF

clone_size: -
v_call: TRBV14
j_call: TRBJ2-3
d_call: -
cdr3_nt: TGTGCCAGCAGCTCGCGAGGGTGGAGCGGGACAGATACGCAGTATTTT
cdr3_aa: CASSSRGWSGTDTQYF

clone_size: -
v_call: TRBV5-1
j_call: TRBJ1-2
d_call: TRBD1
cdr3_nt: TGCGCCAGCAGCTTTAGGGACAGAAACTATGGCTACACCTTC
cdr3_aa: CASSFRDRNYGYTF

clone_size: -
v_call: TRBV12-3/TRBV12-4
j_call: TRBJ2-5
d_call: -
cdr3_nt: TGTGCCAGCAGTGCAGGGAGCACAGATTGGAAAGAGACCCAGTACTTC
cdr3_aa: CASSAGSTDWKETQYF

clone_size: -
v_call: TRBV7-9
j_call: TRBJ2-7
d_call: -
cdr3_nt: TGTGCCAGCAGCTTAGGGGCCGGGGCAACCTCCTACGAGCAGTACTTC
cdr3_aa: CASSLGAGATSYEQYF

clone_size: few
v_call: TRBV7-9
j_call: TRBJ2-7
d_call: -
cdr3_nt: TGTGCCAGCAGCTCGACTATCTACGAGCAGTACTTC
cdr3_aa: CASSSTIYEQYF

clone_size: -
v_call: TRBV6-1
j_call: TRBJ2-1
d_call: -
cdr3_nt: TGTGCCAGCAGTGCCCTAAAGGGTAATGAGCAGTTCTTC
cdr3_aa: CASSALKGNEQFF

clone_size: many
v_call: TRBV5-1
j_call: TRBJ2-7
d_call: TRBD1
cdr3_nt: TGCGCCAGCAGCCCGGGGACAGTCTACGAGCAGTACTTC
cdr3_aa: CASSPGTVYEQYF

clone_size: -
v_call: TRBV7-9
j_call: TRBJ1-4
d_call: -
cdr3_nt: TGTGCCAGCAGCAGGGACACTCGCAATGAAAAACTGTTTTTT
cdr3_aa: CASSRDTRNEKLFF

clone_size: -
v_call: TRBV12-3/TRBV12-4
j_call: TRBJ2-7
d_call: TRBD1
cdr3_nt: TGTGCCAGCAGTGATCAGACAGGGGCGCTGTACGAGCAGTACTTC
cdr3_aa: CASSDQTGALYEQYF

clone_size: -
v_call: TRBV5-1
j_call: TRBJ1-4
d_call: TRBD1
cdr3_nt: TGCGCCAGCAGCTTGGGACAGGGTGTCGAAAAACTGTTTTTT
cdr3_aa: CASSLGQGVEKLFF

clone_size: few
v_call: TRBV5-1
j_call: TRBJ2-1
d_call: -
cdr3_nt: TGCGCCAGCAGCTATGCAGATGGGATTTACAATGAGCAGTTCTTC
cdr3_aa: CASSYADGIYNEQFF

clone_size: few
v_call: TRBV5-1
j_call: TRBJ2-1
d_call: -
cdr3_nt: TGCGCCAGCAGCACCCAGACAGACTACAATGAGCAGTTCTTC
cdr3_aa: CASSTQTDYNEQFF

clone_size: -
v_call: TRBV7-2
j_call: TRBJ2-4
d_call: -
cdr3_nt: TGTGCCAGCAGCTTTCGGGGACTCTCAAACATTCAGTACTTC
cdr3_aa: CASSFRGLSNIQYF

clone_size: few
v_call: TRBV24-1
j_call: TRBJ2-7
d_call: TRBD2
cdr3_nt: TGTGCCACCAGTGATCCCGGACTAGTGCGGCAGTACTTC
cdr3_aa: CATSDPGLVRQYF

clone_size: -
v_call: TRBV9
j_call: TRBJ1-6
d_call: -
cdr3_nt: TGTGCCAGCAGCGTATCAGGCGGGAATTCACCCCTCCACTTT
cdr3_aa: CASSVSGGNSPLHF

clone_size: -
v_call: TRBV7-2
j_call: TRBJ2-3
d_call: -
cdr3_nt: TGTGCCAGCAGCTTAGGGGGAGGCATGGATACGCAGTATTTT
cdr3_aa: CASSLGGGMDTQYF

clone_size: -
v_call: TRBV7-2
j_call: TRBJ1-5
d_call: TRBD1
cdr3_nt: TGTGCCAGCAGCTTACGGACAGGGGAAGGGCAGCCCCAGCATTTT
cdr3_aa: CASSLRTGEGQPQHF

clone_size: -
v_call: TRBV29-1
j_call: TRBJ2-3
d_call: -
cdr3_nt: TGCAGCGTGCACAGTACACTACACACAGATACGCAGTATTTT
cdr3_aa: CSVHSTLHTDTQYF

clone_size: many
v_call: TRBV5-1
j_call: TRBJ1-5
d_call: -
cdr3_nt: TGCGCCAGCAGCTTTTACCACCAGGGGAGGTATCAGCCCCAGCATTTT
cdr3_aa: CASSFYHQGRYQPQHF

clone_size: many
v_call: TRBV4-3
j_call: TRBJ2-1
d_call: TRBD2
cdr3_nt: TGCGCCAGCAGCCAAGATAGTAGCGGGAGAGCTGAGCAGTTCTTC
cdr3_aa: CASSQDSSGRAEQFF

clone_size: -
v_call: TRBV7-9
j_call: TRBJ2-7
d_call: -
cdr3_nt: TGTGCCAGCAGCTCGGGGTTCGAGCAGTACTTC
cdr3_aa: CASSSGFEQYF

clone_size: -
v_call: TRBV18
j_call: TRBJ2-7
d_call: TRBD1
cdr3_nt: TGTGCCAGCTCATCGGGACAGGCCGCCTACGAGCAGTACTTC
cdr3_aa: CASSSGQAAYEQYF

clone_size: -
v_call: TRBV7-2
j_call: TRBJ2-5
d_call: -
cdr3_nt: TGTGCCAGCAGCTTAGTTGTGGCAGGGGTCTTTAAAGAGACCCAGTACTTC
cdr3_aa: CASSLVVAGVFKETQYF

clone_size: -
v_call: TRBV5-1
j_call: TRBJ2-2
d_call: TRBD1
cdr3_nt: TGCGCCAGCAGCTCGGGACAGGGGGCGCTTTCTGAGCTGTTTTTT
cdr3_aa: CASSSGQGALSELFF

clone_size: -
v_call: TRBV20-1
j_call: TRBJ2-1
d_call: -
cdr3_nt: TGCAGTGCTAGAGACTACCGTACCCCCTACAATGAGCAGTTCTTC
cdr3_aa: CSARDYRTPYNEQFF

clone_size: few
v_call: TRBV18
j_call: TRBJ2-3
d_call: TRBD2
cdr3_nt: TGTGCCAGCTCAGAATCACCCAGCGGGGTCACAGATACGCAGTATTTT
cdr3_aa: CASSESPSGVTDTQYF

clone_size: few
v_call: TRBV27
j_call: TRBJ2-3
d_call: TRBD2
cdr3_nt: TGTGCCAGCAGTTCTGGCGGGAGGGCCGCAGATACGCAGTATTTT
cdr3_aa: CASSSGGRAADTQYF

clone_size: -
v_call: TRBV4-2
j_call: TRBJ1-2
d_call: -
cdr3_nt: TGTGCCAGCGGCCCCGGGCCGAACTATGGCTACACCTTC
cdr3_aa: CASGPGPNYGYTF

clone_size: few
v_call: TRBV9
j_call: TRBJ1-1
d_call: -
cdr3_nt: TGTGCCAGCAGCGCCAGGGGCACTACCATGAACACTGAAGCTTTCTTT
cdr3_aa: CASSARGTTMNTEAFF

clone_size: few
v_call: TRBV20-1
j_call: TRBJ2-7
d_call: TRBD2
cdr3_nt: TGCAGTGCTAGAGATCGACTAGCGGGGGGGCCATCCGAGCAGTACTTC
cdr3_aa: CSARDRLAGGPSEQYF

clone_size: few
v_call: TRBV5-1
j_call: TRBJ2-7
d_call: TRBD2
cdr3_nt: TGCGCCAGCAGACCGGGACTAGCGGCTTACGAGCAGTACTTC
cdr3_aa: CASRPGLAAYEQYF

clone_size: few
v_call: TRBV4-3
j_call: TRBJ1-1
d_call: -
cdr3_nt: TGCGCCAGCAGCCAAGATCCTAACAGCTGGAACACTGAAGCTTTCTTT
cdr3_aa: CASSQDPNSWNTEAFF

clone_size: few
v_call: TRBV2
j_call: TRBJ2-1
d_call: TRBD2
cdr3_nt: TGTGCCAGTGCTCTAGCGGGAGGGCCTAACAATGAGCAGTTCTTC
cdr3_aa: CASALAGGPNNEQFF

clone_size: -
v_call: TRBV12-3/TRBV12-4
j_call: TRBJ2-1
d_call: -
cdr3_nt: TGTGCCAGCAGTGTACTCTCTCCAGGCGAGCAGTTCTTC
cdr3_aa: CASSVLSPGEQFF

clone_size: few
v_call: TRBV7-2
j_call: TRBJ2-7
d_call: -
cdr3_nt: TGTGCCAGCAGCTTAGTGGGGCGGGAAGCCTACGAGCAGTACTTC
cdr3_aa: CASSLVGREAYEQYF

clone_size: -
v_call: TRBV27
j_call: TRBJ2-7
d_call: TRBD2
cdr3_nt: TGTGCCACCTCCCCCGGGACTAGCGGATACGAGCAGTACTTC
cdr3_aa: CATSPGTSGYEQYF

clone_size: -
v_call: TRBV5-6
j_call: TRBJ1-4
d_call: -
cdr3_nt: TGTGCCAGCAGCACTGTGGACAGCTCTAAACTGTTTTTT
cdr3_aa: CASSTVDSSKLFF

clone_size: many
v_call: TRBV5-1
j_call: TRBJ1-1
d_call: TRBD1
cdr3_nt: TGCGCCAGCAGCGAGGGACAGGGACGCACTGAAGCTTTCTTT
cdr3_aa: CASSEGQGRTEAFF

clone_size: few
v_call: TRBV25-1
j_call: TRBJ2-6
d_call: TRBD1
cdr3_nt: TGTGCCAGCAGTGCCCCCAGGGGGCTGGGGGCCAACGTCCTGACTTTC
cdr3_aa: CASSAPRGLGANVLTF

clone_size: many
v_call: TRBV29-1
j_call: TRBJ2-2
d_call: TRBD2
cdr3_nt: TGCAGCGGAGGCGGGAGTGGGACCGGGGAGCTGTTTTTT
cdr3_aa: CSGGGSGTGELFF

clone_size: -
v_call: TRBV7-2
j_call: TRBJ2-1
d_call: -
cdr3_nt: TGTGCCTCTACCCGGAACATCGGGCAGTTCTTC
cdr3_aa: CASTRNIGQFF

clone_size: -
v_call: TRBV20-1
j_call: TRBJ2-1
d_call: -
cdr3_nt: TGCAGTGCTACACCCTCGGTCACAAACAACAATGAGCAGTTCTTC
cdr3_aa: CSATPSVTNNNEQFF

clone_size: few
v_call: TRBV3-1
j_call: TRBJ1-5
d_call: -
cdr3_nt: TGTGCCAGCAGCTGGGGAACAGGGTATCAGCCCCAGCATTTT
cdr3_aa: CASSWGTGYQPQHF

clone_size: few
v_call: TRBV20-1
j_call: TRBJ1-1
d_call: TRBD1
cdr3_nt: TGCAGTCCAACGACAGGGTTGAACACTGAAGCTTTCTTT
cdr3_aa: CSPTTGLNTEAFF

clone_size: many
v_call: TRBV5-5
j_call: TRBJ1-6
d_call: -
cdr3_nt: TGTGCCAGCAGCTTGGCCGGTAGCTCCTATAATTCACCCCTCCACTTT
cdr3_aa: CASSLAGSSYNSPLHF

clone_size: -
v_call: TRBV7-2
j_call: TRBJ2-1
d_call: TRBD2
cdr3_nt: TGTGCCAGCAGGACTAGCGTCCACGGCAATGAGCAGTTCTTC
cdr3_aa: CASRTSVHGNEQFF

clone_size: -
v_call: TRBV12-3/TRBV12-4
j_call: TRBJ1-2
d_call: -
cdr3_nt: TGTGCCAGCAGTCTCCCGGGCCGCTATGGCTACACCTTC
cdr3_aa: CASSLPGRYGYTF

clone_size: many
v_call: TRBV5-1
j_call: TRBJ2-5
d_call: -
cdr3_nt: TGCGCCAGCAGCTTGGTCGGGACCAGAGAGACCCAGTACTTC
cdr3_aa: CASSLVGTRETQYF

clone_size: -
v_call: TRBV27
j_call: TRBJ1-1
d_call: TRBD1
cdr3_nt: TGTGCCAGCAGTTTATTATCGTCAGGGGGCATTTTCACTGAAGCTTTCTTT
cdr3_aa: CASSLLSSGGIFTEAFF

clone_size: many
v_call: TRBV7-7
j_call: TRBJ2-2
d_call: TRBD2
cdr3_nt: TGTGCCAGCAGCTACTCTAGCGGGAGAGGGACCGGGGAGCTGTTTTTT
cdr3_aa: CASSYSSGRGTGELFF

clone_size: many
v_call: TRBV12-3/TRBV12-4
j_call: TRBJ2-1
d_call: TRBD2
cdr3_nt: TGTGCCAGCAGTTCGACTAGCGGGGTCACTGAGCAGTTCTTC
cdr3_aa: CASSSTSGVTEQFF